This passage covers 18 T cell receptor beta chains from one sample sequenced in a study of cytomegalovirus exposure and HLA in healthy donors. It was with 60 Vbeta and 13 Jbeta primers that the PCR ran. Using immunoSEQ multiplex PCR, the repertoire was profiled, and TCRdb retains in-frame clones only, with some absent. Of about 160,000 clones listed, approximately 70% are singletons. Sequenced input: PBMCs. The receptor set was obtained from a man aged 35 to 55 in good health and CMV-seropositive.

V and J are TRBV6-1 and TRBJ2-7, with 7 nucleotides matching TRBD1. The J segment lost 4 bases and the V segment lost 8 bases, leaving 8 bases of the junction unmatched. This CDR3 region has 13 residues. Germline CDR1 and CDR2: MNHNS and SASEGT. The CDR3 loop is CASGRQGRYEQYF. As DNA, the CDR3 is TGTGCCAGCGGCAGACAGGGACGGTACGAGCAGTACTTC.

Only a few counts were recorded for this clone. V gene TRBV10-3 combines with J gene TRBJ2-7; no reliable D call. The V end was cut by 2 bases, the J end by 3 bases, with 11 bases between. CDR3 size: 14 residues. Per the germline V gene, CDR1 is ENHRY and CDR2 is SYGVKD. CDR3: CAISEPSIDYEQYF. The CDR3, as DNA: TGTGCCATCAGTGAGCCCTCTATTGACTACGAGCAGTACTTC.

The chain links TRBV6-6 to TRBJ1-5, with D possibly TRBD1 on 5 matching bases. Trimming took 5 bases from V and 3 from J, leaving 8 bases between them. In germline, CDR1 is MNHNY, CDR2 SVGAGI (reference sequence). The CDR3 is 13 amino acids. For the CDR3, the DNA is TGTGCCAGCAGTACAGGTTTCAATCAGCCCCAGCATTTT. It encodes CASSTGFNQPQHF.

V gene TRBV5-1 combines with J gene TRBJ2-5; possible D gene TRBD1, 6 bases. CDR1 is SGHRS, CDR2 YFSETQ, per germline. Trimming removed 6 bases from V and 2 bases from J, with 23 bases in between. The CDR3 is 17 residues long. The CDR3 here is CASNRVFEQGSQETQYF. The DNA for the CDR3 is TGCGCCAGCAATAGGGTCTTCGAACAGGGAAGTCAAGAGACCCAGTACTTC.

This sequence joins TRBV2 and TRBJ2-3, with 10 bases that match TRBD1. Germline-derived CDR1 and CDR2 are SNHLY and FYNNEI. This CDR3 is 18 amino acids long. The V segment lost 5 bases and the J segment 2 bases; nucleotides outside the gene matches: 13. The CDR3 loop reads CASSNSPPGQGTTDTQYF. CDR3 sequence (DNA): TGTGCCAGCAGTAACTCTCCCCCGGGACAGGGGACCACAGATACGCAGTATTTT.

The chain combines TRBV5-1 with TRBJ1-1, with a tentative D call TRBD1 (5 bases). The CDR3 is made up of 13 amino acids. The V gene's germline CDR1 is SGHRS and CDR2 YFSETQ. Between the trimmed V and J ends, which lost 5 bases and 11 bases, there was a span of 19 bases. CDR3 nucleotides: TGCGCCAGCAGTCCCGCCGAGGCAGGGAGGGCTTTCTTT. It specifies CASSPAEAGRAFF.

V and J are TRBV9 and TRBJ2-7, with TRBD2 matching over 7 bases. V trimming: 1 base; J trimming: 4 bases; junction bases outside the gene matches: 5. Germline CDR1 and CDR2: SGDLS and YYNGEE. This CDR3 has 14 amino acids. The CDR3 spells CASSVMSGEYEQYF. The DNA for the CDR3 is TGTGCCAGCAGCGTAATGAGCGGGGAGTACGAGCAGTACTTC.

The V call is TRBV15, the J call TRBJ2-2, with D possibly matching TRBD2 (6 bases). With 3 bases removed from V and 1 base from J, the gap between germline ends came to 12 bases. Germline V lookup: CDR1 LNHNV, CDR2 YYDKDF (reference sequence). CDR3 length: 16 amino acids. CDR3 sequence (DNA): TGTGCCACCAGCAGGTCCCGGGGACTGAACACCGGGGAGCTGTTTTTT. This codes for CATSRSRGLNTGELFF.

The chain couples TRBV5-4 to TRBJ2-5; 7 nucleotides line up with TRBD2. With V trimmed by 4 bases and J by 3 bases, 6 bases remained unmatched. This CDR3 has 14 residues. The germline gives CDR1 SGHNT, CDR2 YYREEE (reference sequence). Here the CDR3 reads CASSRTSREETQYF. DNA for the CDR3: TGTGCCAGCAGCCGGACTAGTAGAGAAGAGACCCAGTACTTC.

The rearrangement links TRBV6-1 to TRBJ1-3; D not certain. Trimming took off 5 bases at V and 0 bases at J, with 8 bases between the two ends. This CDR3 region has 14 residues. Germline assignment: CDR1 MNHNS and CDR2 SASEGT. This CDR3 is CASSQTHSGNTIYF. The CDR3, as DNA: TGTGCCAGCAGTCAGACACACTCTGGAAACACCATATATTTT.

The chain is built from TRBV12-5 and TRBJ1-6, with D tentatively TRBD1 (5 bases). The CDR3 contains 17 residues. Germline V lookup: CDR1 LGHNT, CDR2 FRNRAP. V lost 0 bases and J lost 8, with 17 bases in between. CDR3 residues: CASGLVLGRGGDSPLHF. In nucleotides, the CDR3 is TGTGCTAGTGGTTTGGTACTGGGAAGGGGAGGAGATTCACCCCTCCACTTT.

There are a few counts of this clone. The CDR3 protein is CAWSVGSFYGYTF. The CDR3 nucleotides are TGTGCCTGGAGTGTTGGCTCGTTCTATGGCTACACCTTC. The rearrangement links TRBV30 to TRBJ1-2; D is unclear. The germline V gene has CDR1 GTSNPN and CDR2 SVGIG (reference sequence). The V and J ends lost 0 bases and 4 bases respectively, with 9 bases between them. This CDR3 has 13 residues.

The rearrangement uses TRBV5-4 and TRBJ1-3, with 7 bases aligning to TRBD1. CDR1 SGHNT and CDR2 YYREEE come from the germline V gene (reference sequence). This CDR3 has 15 residues. Germline trimming cut 4 bases from V and 2 bases from J; bases unmatched to any gene: 6. CDR3 residues: CASSRQGRTGNTIYF. The CDR3 coding sequence is TGTGCCAGCAGCCGACAGGGAAGAACTGGAAACACCATATATTTT. Using reference TRBV5-4 and TRBJ1-3 for the parts outside the CDR3, the full variable domain is ETGVTQSPTHLIKTRGQQVTLRCSSQSGHNTVSWYQQALGQGPQFIFQYYREEENGRGNFPPRFSGLQFPNYSSELNVNALELDDSALYLCASSRQGRTGNTIYFGEGSWLTVV.

V usage is TRBV19 and J usage is TRBJ2-4, with TRBD1 identical over 9 bases. The CDR3 consists of 15 residues. V was pared by 6 bases and J by 2 bases, with 5 bases of the junction left unmatched. Germline CDR1 reads LNHDA; CDR2 reads SQIVND (reference sequence). As DNA, the CDR3 is TGTGCCAGTAGCCAAGGGACAGGGACCAAAAACATTCAGTACTTC. Protein product: CASSQGTGTKNIQYF. The full variable domain, in which reference TRBV19 and TRBJ2-4 provide the parts outside the CDR3, is DGGITQSPKYLFRKEGQNVTLSCEQNLNHDAMYWYRQDPGQGLRLIYYSQIVNDFQKGDIAEGYSVSREKKESFPLTVTSAQKNPTAFYLCASSQGTGTKNIQYFGAGTRLSVL.

To note about this clone: Other DNA sequences in the sample encode the same CDR3. The V gene is TRBV7-9, the J gene TRBJ2-1, with 7 bases identical to TRBD2. CDR3 length: 14 amino acids. V trimming: 0 bases; J trimming: 6 bases; junction bases outside the gene matches: 2. Germline-derived CDR1 and CDR2 are SEHNR and FQNEAQ (reference sequence). The CDR3 reads CASSLAGGGNEQFF. DNA of the CDR3: TGTGCCAGCAGCTTAGCGGGGGGGGGCAATGAGCAGTTCTTC. Looking up the rest from reference TRBV7-9 and TRBJ2-1 gives the full variable domain: DTGVSQNPRHKITKRGQNVTFRCDPISEHNRLYWYRQTLGQGPEFLTYFQNEAQLEKSRLLSDRFSAERPKGSFSTLEIQRTEQGDSAMYLCASSLAGGGNEQFFGPGTRLTVL.

The chain carries TRBV6-1 and TRBJ2-3, with 11 positions matching TRBD1. CDR1 MNHNS and CDR2 SASEGT come from the germline V gene. J was trimmed by 4 bases and V by 8 bases; bases with no gene match: 5. This CDR3 has 14 amino acids. The CDR3 loop is CASSRTGGADTQYF. The CDR3 DNA is TGTGCCAGCTCTAGGACAGGGGGCGCAGATACGCAGTATTTT.

Worth noting for this clone: In the same sample, other DNA sequences code for this CDR3. The chain links TRBV7-9 to TRBJ2-3; TRBD2 matches 10 bases. Losses at the gene ends were 3 bases for V and 6 bases for J; bases not matched to a gene: 0. The CDR3 is 13 amino acids. The germline gives CDR1 SEHNR, CDR2 FQNEAQ (reference sequence). The CDR3 DNA reads TGTGCCAGCAGCTTTAGCGGGGGGGATACGCAGTATTTT. Amino acids: CASSFSGGDTQYF.

Only a few counts were recorded for this clone. The rearrangement joins TRBV18 to TRBJ2-3; 13 bases line up with TRBD2. Germline CDR1 reads KGHSH; CDR2 reads LQKENI. After removal of 3 bases from V and 5 bases from J, the junction contained 8 bases not matched to a gene. The CDR3 loop spans 17 amino acids. This chain's CDR3 is CASSPSTSGGAGDTQYF. The CDR3 coding sequence is TGTGCCAGCTCACCCTCCACTAGCGGGGGGGCTGGAGATACGCAGTATTTT.